This TCR beta chain appears in the sequencing data of a study of blood T cell repertoires in COVID-19. On the study more broadly: Sites across the United States, Italy and Spain contributed samples from acute and convalescent COVID-19. PBMCs, B-cell-depleted T cells, or T cells provided the cDNA or gDNA that made up the material.

In the source study's methods: The assay estimated nucleated cells by amplifying reference gene primers. Sequenced by immunoSEQ multiplex PCR; TCRdb stores in-frame clones only, minus some. The DNA was the basis for D and trimming; V, J and clone size are from that table. The sample contains about 300,000 clones, about four fifths of which appear only once. Sequencing input: peripheral blood. This clonotype originated in a woman aged 45-60 years who had recovered from COVID-19.

The CDR3 DNA reads TGTGCCAGCAGCCTGGGACAGGGGGACTATGGCTACACCTTC. It codes for CASSLGQGDYGYTF. V usage is TRBV3-1 (or the pseudogene TRBV3-2) and J usage is TRBJ1-2; 11 bases are a match to TRBD1. CDR1 LGHDT and CDR2 YNNKEL come from the germline V gene (reference sequence). CDR3 size: 14 residues. The trim removed 4 bases at V and 3 bases at J, leaving 1 base unmatched.